This is a list of T cell receptor beta chains from one sample in a study of shared T cell receptors in the human thymus. Some clones are missing from TCRdb's copy, which holds only in-frame ones; the method was immunoSEQ multiplex PCR. The profile covers under 700,000 clones, with 78% appearing a single time and about 0.014% taken by the ten largest. The sample was also reused in another study, on human thymus T cells.

Sequenced material: thymocytes. These receptor sequences come from a boy under three years old with a congenital heart defect. Each CDR3 is given with its conserved first and last residue. A D gene is named only where the DNA matches it firmly. Only part of the rows carry a size: once, few, many, or a class if the clone is expanded.

v_call	clone_size	d_call	j_call	cdr3_aa	cdr3_nt
TRBV11-2	NA	NA	TRBJ2-4	CASSLGEAGGAKNIQYF	TGTGCCAGCAGCTTAGGGGAAGCGGGTGGGGCCAAAAACATTCAGTACTTC
TRBV29-1	NA	NA	TRBJ1-2	CSVWAGRPRRIRF	TGCAGCGTGTGGGCGGGCAGGCCTAGGAGAATTCGCTTC
TRBV5-1	NA	NA	TRBJ1-1	CASSFNGGTEAFF	TGCGCCAGCAGCTTCAACGGGGGGACTGAAGCTTTCTTT
TRBV7-8	few	TRBD1	TRBJ2-7	CASSLDDRGRQLHYEQYF	TGTGCCAGCAGCTTGGACGACAGGGGCCGCCAGCTTCACTACGAGCAGTACTTC
TRBV29-1	NA	TRBD1	TRBJ2-3	CSVQGQGKDTQYF	TGCAGCGTCCAAGGACAGGGAAAAGATACGCAGTATTTT
TRBV5-6	NA	NA	TRBJ1-2	CASSLQGYGYTF	TGTGCCAGCAGCCTACAGGGCTATGGCTACACCTTC
TRBV25-1	NA	NA	TRBJ1-2	CASSEFDRRGFDGCGYTF	TGTGCCAGCAGTGAATTCGACCGTAGAGGCTTCGACGGCTGTGGCTACACCTTC
TRBV14	NA	NA	TRBJ1-1	CASSQEQGNTEAFF	TGTGCCAGCAGCCAAGAACAGGGGAACACTGAAGCTTTCTTT
TRBV27	once	TRBD1	TRBJ1-1	CASFRQGLATEAFF	TGTGCCAGCTTTCGACAGGGGTTGGCCACTGAAGCTTTCTTT
TRBV10-1	NA	TRBD1	TRBJ2-4	CASAQGASKNIQYF	TGCGCCAGCGCCCAGGGGGCCTCCAAAAACATTCAGTACTTC
TRBV6-6	NA	NA	TRBJ1-5	CASSYGGGNQPQHF	TGTGCCAGCAGTTACGGGGGGGGGAATCAGCCCCAGCATTTT
TRBV4-1	NA	TRBD2	TRBJ2-7	CASSQATLSGGSYEQYF	TGCGCCAGCAGCCAGGCCACACTAAGCGGGGGGTCTTACGAGCAGTACTTC
TRBV11-2	NA	NA	TRBJ2-5	CASSFWDSQETQYF	TGTGCCAGCAGCTTCTGGGACTCGCAAGAGACCCAGTACTTC
TRBV2	NA	TRBD2	TRBJ2-7	CASSGASGAYEQYF	TGTGCCAGCAGTGGGGCTAGCGGAGCCTACGAGCAGTACTTC
TRBV28	NA	NA	TRBJ2-2	CASSLCRRAGELFF	TGTGCCAGCAGTTTATGCCGGAGGGCCGGGGAGCTGTTTTTT
TRBV7-9	NA	NA	TRBJ1-1	CASSLVRGRPEAFF	TGTGCCAGCAGCTTAGTAAGAGGGAGGCCTGAAGCTTTCTTT
TRBV2	NA	NA	TRBJ1-4	CASSDDRQNEKLFF	TGTGCCAGCAGTGACGACAGGCAGAATGAAAAACTGTTTTTT
TRBV4-1	NA	NA	TRBJ1-1	CASSQGSGNTEAFF	TGCGCCAGCAGCCAAGGGTCCGGGAATACTGAAGCTTTCTTT
TRBV4-2	NA	TRBD2	TRBJ2-7	CASSQERSGRKNSYEQYF	TGTGCCAGCAGCCAAGAGAGGAGCGGGAGGAAGAACTCCTACGAGCAGTACTTC
TRBV6-4	NA	NA	TRBJ2-3	CASSDSGGPDTQYF	TGTGCCAGCAGTGACTCCGGAGGGCCAGATACGCAGTATTTT
TRBV9	NA	TRBD1	TRBJ2-1	CASSVLGQGGTTQFF	TGTGCCAGCAGCGTCCTGGGACAGGGGGGTACCACCCAGTTCTTC
TRBV4-2	NA	TRBD2	TRBJ2-3	CASSQVYSGSRADTQYF	TGTGCCAGCAGCCAAGTTTATAGCGGGAGTCGGGCAGATACGCAGTATTTT
TRBV7-9	NA	NA	TRBJ1-1	CASSSRAEGAEAFF	TGTGCCAGCAGCTCTCGGGCCGAGGGGGCTGAAGCTTTCTTT
TRBV18	NA	NA	TRBJ2-7	CASSPRETFPGSYEQYF	TGTGCCAGCTCACCAAGGGAGACTTTCCCGGGCTCCTACGAGCAGTACTTC
TRBV27	NA	NA	TRBJ2-6	CASSSLRASSGANVLTF	TGTGCCAGCAGTTCCCTGAGGGCCAGCTCTGGGGCCAACGTCCTGACTTTC
TRBV7-2	NA	NA	TRBJ1-2	CAGERGSHYGYTF	TGTGCCGGGGAGCGGGGCTCGCACTATGGCTACACCTTC
TRBV27	NA	TRBD1	TRBJ1-4	CASSGPGGTGTSPYPTNEKLFF	TGTGCCAGCAGCGGCCCCGGGGGGACAGGAACATCCCCGTACCCAACTAATGAAAAACTGTTTTTT
TRBV28	once	TRBD1	TRBJ1-4	CASRRTGTGNEKLFF	TGTGCCAGCAGACGAACCGGGACAGGGAATGAAAAACTGTTTTTT
TRBV5-4	once	TRBD2	TRBJ2-3	CASSLETLAGVDTQYF	TGTGCCAGCAGCTTGGAAACACTAGCGGGAGTGGATACGCAGTATTTT
TRBV2	NA	NA	TRBJ2-1	CASSEVRHWQFF	TGTGCCAGCAGTGAGGTTCGACATTGGCAGTTCTTC
TRBV28	once	TRBD1	TRBJ2-2	CASTWSGGDTGELFF	TGTGCCAGCACCTGGTCAGGGGGCGACACCGGGGAGCTGTTTTTT
TRBV11-2	NA	NA	TRBJ1-1	CASSHPGTGLFLTEAFF	TGTGCCAGCAGCCACCCCGGGACGGGACTTTTTCTCACTGAAGCTTTCTTT
TRBV4-1	NA	NA	TRBJ1-2	CASSPGGRSYTF	TGCGCCAGCAGCCCCGGCGGGAGGAGCTACACCTTC
TRBV14	NA	NA	TRBJ1-2	CASSRGRLGGYTF	TGTGCCAGCAGCCGCGGCCGTCTCGGTGGCTACACCTTC
TRBV5-1	NA	TRBD2	TRBJ2-5	CASSPGTSGRGSQETQYF	TGCGCCAGCAGCCCGGGGACTAGCGGGAGAGGGAGCCAAGAGACCCAGTACTTC
TRBV27	NA	NA	TRBJ1-1	CASSVVAGNTEAFF	TGTGCCAGCAGTGTCGTTGCGGGAAACACTGAAGCTTTCTTT
TRBV29-1	NA	TRBD1	TRBJ2-7	CSVEDRDRGYEQYF	TGCAGCGTTGAAGACCGGGACAGGGGCTACGAGCAGTACTTC
TRBV25-1	NA	NA	TRBJ2-1	CASSDVYEQFF	TGTGCCAGCAGTGATGTCTACGAGCAGTTCTTC
TRBV30	NA	TRBD2	TRBJ2-7	CAWTRPASGPSKLTYEQYF	TGTGCCTGGACCCGCCCGGCTAGCGGACCGAGCAAATTAACCTACGAGCAGTACTTC
TRBV4-2	NA	TRBD2	TRBJ2-1	CASSPEGGDLAGGPGEQFF	TGTGCCAGCAGCCCAGAGGGTGGGGACTTGGCGGGAGGTCCGGGCGAGCAGTTCTTC